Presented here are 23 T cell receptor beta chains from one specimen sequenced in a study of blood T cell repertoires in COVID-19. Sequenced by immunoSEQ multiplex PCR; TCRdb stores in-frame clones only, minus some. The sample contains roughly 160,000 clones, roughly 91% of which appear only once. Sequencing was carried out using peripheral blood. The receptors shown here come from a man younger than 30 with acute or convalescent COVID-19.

The DNA for the CDR3 is TGTGCCAGCAGCGTACGGGGACAGGTGAACACTGAAGCTTTCTTT. This gives the protein CASSVRGQVNTEAFF. The chain links TRBV9 to TRBJ1-1; TRBD1 agrees at 8 bases. From germline, CDR1 is SGDLS and CDR2 YYNGEE. This CDR3 region has 15 residues. V shed 1 base, J shed 0 bases, and the junction held 2 bases outside the gene matches. Complete variable domain (other parts from reference TRBV9 and TRBJ1-1): DSGVTQTPKHLITATGQRVTLRCSPRSGDLSVYWYQQSLDQGLQFLIQYYNGEERAKGNILERFSAQQFPDLHSELNLSSLELGDSALYFCASSVRGQVNTEAFFGQGTRLTVV.

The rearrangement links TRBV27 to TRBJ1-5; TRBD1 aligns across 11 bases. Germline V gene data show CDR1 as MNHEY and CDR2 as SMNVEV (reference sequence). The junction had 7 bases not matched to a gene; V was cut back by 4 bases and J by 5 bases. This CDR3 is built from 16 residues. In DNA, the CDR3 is TGTGCCAGCAGTTCCTTGGACAGGGGGCAATATCAGCCCCAGCATTTT. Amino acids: CASSSLDRGQYQPQHF.

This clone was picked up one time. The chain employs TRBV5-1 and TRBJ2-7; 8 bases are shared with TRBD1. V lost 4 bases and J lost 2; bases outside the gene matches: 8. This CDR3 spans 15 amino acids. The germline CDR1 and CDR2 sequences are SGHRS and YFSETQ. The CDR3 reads CASSPRTGRPYEQYF. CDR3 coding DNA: TGCGCCAGCAGCCCCCGGACAGGGAGGCCCTACGAGCAGTACTTC.

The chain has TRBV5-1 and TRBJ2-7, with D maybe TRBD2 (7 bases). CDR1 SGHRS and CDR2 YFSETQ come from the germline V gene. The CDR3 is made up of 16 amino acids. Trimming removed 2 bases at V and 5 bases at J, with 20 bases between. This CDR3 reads CASSLRGAQGMDEQYF. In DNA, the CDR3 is TGCGCCAGCAGCTTACGGGGGGCGCAAGGAATGGACGAGCAGTACTTC.

The CDR3 region has the DNA TGTGCCAGCAGATTCCGAGACATCGACACCGGGGAGCTGTTTTTT. Translation gives CASRFRDIDTGELFF. This chain links TRBV7-8 with TRBJ2-2, with unresolved D. Germline V gene lookup returns CDR1 SGHVS and CDR2 FQNEAQ. This CDR3 has 15 residues. V lost 6 bases and J 3 bases, leaving 14 bases between the germline ends.

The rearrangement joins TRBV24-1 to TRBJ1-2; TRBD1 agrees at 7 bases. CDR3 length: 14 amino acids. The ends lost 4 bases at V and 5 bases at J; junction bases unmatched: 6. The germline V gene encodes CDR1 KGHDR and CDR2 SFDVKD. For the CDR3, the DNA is TGTGCCACCAGTGACCAGGGGGTGGGATATGGCTACACCTTC. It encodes CATSDQGVGYGYTF.

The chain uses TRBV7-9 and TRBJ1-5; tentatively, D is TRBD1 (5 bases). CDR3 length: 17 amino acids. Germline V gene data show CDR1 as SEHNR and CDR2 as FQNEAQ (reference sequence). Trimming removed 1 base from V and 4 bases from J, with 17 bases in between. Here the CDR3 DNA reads TGTGCCAGCAGCTTAGGGTCTGGGCAGGGTCTAAATCAGCCCCAGCATTTT. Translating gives CASSLGSGQGLNQPQHF.

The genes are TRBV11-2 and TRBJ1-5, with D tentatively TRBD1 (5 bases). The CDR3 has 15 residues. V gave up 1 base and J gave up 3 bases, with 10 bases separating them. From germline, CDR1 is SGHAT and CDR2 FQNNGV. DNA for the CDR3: TGTGCCAGCAGCTTAGTCGGGGGATTCAATCAGCCCCAGCATTTT. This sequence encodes CASSLVGGFNQPQHF.

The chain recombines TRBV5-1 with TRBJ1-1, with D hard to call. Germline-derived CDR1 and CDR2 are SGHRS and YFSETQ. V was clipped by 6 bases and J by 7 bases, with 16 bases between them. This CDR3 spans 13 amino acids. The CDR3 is CASNFSERSEAFF. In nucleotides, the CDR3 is TGCGCCAGCAACTTTTCCGAGAGAAGTGAAGCTTTCTTT.

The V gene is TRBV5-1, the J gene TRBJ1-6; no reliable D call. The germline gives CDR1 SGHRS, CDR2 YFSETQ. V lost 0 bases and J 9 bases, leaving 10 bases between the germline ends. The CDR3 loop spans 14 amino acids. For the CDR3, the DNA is TGCGCCAGCAGCTTGGCCGGGAAGGGTTCACCCCTCCACTTT. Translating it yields CASSLAGKGSPLHF.

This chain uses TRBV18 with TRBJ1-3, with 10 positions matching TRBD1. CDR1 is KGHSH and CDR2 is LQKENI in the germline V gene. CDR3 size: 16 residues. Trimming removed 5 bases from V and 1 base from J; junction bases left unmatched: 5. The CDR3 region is CASSDGQGVSGNTIYF. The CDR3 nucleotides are TGTGCCAGCTCAGACGGACAGGGGGTTTCTGGAAACACCATATATTTT.

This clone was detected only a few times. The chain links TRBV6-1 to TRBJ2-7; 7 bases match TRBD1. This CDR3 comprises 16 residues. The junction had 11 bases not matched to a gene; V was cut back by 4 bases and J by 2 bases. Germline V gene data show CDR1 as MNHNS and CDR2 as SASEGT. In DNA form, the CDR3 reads TGTGCCAGCAGTGCCCTGATTTCGACAGGGACCTACGAGCAGTACTTC. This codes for CASSALISTGTYEQYF.

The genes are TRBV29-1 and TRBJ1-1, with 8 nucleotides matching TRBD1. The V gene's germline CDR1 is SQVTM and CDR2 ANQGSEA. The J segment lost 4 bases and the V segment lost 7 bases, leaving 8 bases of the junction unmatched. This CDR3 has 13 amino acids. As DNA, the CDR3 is TGCAGCGCAATCGTACAGGGGGGCACTGAAGCTTTCTTT. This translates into CSAIVQGGTEAFF.

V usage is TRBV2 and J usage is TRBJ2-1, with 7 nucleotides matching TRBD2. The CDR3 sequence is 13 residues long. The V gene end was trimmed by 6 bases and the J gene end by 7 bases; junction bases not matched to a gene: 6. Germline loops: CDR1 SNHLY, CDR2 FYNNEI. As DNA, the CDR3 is TGTGCCAGCAGACCCCAGCGGGATAATGAGCAGTTCTTC. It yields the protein CASRPQRDNEQFF.

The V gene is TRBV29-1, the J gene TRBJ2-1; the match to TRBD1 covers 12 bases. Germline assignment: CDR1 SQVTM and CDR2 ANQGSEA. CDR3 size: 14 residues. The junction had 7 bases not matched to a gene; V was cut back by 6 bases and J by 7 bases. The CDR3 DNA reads TGCAGCGTCGCGGGACAGGGGGCATGGAATGAGCAGTTCTTC. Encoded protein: CSVAGQGAWNEQFF.

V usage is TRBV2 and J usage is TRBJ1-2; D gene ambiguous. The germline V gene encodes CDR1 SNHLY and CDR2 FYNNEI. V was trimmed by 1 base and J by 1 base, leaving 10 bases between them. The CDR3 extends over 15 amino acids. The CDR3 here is CASSEDFGLNYGYTF. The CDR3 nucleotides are TGTGCCAGCAGTGAAGACTTTGGGCTTAACTATGGCTACACCTTC.

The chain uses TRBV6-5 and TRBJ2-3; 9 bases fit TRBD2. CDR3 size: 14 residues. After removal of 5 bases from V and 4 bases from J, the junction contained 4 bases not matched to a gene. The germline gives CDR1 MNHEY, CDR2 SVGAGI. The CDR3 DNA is TGTGCCAGCAGTCAGCGGGGGGTACCAGATACGCAGTATTTT. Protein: CASSQRGVPDTQYF.

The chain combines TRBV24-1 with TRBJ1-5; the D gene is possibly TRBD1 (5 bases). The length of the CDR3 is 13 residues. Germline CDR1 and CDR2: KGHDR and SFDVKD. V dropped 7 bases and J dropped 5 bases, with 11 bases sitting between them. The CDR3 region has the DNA TGTGCCACCAGCGTCGACAGATATCAGCCCCAGCATTTT. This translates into CATSVDRYQPQHF.

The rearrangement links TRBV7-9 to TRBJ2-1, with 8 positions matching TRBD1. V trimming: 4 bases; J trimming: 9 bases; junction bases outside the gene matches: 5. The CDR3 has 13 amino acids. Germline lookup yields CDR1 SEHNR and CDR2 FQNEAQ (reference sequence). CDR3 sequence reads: CASSSQGAGEQFF. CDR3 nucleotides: TGTGCCAGCAGCTCCCAGGGGGCGGGTGAGCAGTTCTTC.

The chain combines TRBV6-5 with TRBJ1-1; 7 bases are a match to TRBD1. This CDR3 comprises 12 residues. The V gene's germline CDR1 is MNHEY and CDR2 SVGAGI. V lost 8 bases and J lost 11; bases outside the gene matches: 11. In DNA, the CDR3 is TGTGCCAGCGACCCATTGGGACAGAGGGCTTTCTTT. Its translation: CASDPLGQRAFF.

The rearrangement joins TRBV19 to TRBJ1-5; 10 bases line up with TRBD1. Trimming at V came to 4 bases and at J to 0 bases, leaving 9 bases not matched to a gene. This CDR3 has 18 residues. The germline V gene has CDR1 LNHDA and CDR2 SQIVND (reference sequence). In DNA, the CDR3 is TGTGCCAGTAGTAGAGGGACAGGGGAACATTATAGCAATCAGCCCCAGCATTTT. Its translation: CASSRGTGEHYSNQPQHF. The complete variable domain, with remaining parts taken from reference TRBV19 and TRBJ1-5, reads DGGITQSPKYLFRKEGQNVTLSCEQNLNHDAMYWYRQDPGQGLRLIYYSQIVNDFQKGDIAEGYSVSREKKESFPLTVTSAQKNPTAFYLCASSRGTGEHYSNQPQHFGDGTRLSIL.

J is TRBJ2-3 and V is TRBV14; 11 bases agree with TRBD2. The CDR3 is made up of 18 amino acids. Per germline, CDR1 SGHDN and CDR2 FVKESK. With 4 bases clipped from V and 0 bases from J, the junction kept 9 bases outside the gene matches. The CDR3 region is CASSRPGLAVASTDTQYF. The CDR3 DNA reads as TGTGCCAGCAGCCGCCCGGGACTAGCGGTTGCTAGCACAGATACGCAGTATTTT. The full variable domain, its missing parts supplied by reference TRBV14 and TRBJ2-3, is EAGVTQFPSHSVIEKGQTVTLRCDPISGHDNLYWYRRVMGKEIKFLLHFVKESKQDESGMPNNRFLAERTGGTYSTLKVQPAELEDSGVYFCASSRPGLAVASTDTQYFGPGTRLTVL.

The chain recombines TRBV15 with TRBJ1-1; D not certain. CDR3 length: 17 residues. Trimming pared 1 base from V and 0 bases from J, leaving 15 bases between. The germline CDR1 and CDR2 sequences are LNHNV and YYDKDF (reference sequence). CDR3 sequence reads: CATSRARPNLMNTEAFF. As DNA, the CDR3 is TGTGCCACCAGCAGAGCGAGGCCGAACCTCATGAACACTGAAGCTTTCTTT.